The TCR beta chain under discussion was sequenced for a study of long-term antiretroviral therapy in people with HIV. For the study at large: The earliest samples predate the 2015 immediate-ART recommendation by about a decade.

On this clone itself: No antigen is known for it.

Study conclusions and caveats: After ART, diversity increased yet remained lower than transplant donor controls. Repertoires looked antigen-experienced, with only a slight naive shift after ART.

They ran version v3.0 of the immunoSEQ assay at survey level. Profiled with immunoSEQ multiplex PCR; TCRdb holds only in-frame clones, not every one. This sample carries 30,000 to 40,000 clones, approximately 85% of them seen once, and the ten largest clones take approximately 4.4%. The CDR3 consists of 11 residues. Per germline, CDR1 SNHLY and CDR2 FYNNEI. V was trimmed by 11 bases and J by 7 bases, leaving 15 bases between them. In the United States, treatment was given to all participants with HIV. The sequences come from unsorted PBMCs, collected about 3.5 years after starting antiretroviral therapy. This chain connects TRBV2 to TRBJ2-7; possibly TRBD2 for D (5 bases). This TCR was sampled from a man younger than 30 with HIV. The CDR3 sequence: CAPRFGEEQYF. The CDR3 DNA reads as TGTGCCCCCCGATTTGGGGAGGAGCAGTACTTC.